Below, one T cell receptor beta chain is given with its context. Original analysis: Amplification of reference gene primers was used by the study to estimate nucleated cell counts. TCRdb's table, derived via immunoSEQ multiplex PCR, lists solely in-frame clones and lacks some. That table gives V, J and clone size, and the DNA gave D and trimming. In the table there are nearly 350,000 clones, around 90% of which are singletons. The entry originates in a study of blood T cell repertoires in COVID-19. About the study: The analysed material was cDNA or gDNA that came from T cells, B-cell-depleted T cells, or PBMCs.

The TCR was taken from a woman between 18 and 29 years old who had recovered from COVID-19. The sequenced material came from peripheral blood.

This CDR3 is CASSPGTGGGTEAFF. The CDR3 nucleotides read TGTGCCAGCAGCCCCGGTACAGGGGGGGGCACTGAAGCTTTCTTT. V usage is TRBV7-9 and J usage is TRBJ1-1, with 8 bases fitting TRBD1. V lost 5 bases, J lost 4 bases, and 9 bases stayed unmatched. Germline CDR1 is SEHNR and CDR2 is FQNEAQ (reference sequence). This CDR3 spans 15 amino acids.